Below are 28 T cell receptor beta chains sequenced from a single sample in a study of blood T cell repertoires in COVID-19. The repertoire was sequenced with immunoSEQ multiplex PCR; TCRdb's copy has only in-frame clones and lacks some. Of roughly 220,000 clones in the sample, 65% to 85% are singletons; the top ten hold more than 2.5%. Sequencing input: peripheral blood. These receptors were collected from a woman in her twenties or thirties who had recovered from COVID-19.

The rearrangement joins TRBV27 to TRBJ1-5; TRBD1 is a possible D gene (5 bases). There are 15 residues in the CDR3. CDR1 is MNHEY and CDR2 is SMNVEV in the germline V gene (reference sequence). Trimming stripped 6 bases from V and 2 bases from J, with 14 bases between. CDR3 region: CASRPSGGGNQPQHF. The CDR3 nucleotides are TGTGCCAGCAGACCCTCGGGGGGAGGCAATCAGCCCCAGCATTTT.

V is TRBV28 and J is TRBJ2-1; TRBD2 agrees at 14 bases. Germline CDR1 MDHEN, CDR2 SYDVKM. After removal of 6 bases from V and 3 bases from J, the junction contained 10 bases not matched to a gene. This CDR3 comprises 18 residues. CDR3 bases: TGTGCCAGCAGGTCTGGGACTAGCGGGAGCTCTTACTACAATGAGCAGTTCTTC. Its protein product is CASRSGTSGSSYYNEQFF.

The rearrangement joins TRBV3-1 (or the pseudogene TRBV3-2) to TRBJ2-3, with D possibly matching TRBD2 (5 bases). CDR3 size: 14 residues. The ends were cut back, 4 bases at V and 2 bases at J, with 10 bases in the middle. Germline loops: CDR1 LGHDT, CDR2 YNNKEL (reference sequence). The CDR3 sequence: CASSPGFNTDTQYF. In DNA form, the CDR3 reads TGTGCCAGCAGCCCGGGGTTCAACACAGATACGCAGTATTTT.

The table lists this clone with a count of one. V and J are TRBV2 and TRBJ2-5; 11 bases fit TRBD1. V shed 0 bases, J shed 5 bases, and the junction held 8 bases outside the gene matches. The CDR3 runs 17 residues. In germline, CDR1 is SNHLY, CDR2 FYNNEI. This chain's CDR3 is CASSEAQAGTGGETQYF. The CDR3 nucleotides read TGTGCCAGCAGTGAAGCCCAGGCAGGGACAGGGGGGGAGACCCAGTACTTC.

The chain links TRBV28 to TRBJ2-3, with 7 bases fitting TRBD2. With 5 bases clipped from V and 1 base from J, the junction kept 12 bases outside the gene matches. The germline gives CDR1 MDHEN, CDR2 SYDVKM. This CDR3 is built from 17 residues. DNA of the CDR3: TGTGCCAGCAGTCCAATGCTTGGACTAGTAGGCACAGATACGCAGTATTTT. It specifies CASSPMLGLVGTDTQYF.

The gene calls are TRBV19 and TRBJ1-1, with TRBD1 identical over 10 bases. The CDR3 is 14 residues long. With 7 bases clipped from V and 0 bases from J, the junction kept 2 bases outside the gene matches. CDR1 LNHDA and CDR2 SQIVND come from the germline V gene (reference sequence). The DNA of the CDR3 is TGTGCCAGTAAGGGACAGGGGATGAACACTGAAGCTTTCTTT. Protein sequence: CASKGQGMNTEAFF.

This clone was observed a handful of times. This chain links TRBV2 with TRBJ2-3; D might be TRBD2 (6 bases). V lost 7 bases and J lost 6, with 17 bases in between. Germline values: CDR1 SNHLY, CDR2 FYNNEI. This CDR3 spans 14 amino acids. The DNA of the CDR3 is TGTGCCAGCAAGCCAAGGGAGGCCGGGGATACGCAGTATTTT. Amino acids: CASKPREAGDTQYF.

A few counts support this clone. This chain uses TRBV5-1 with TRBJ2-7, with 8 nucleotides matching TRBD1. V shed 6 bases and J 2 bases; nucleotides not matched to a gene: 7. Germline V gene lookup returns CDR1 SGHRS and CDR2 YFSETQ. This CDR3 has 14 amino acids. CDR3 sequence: CASNAGGLAYEQYF. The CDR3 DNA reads TGCGCCAGCAACGCAGGGGGCCTAGCCTACGAGCAGTACTTC.

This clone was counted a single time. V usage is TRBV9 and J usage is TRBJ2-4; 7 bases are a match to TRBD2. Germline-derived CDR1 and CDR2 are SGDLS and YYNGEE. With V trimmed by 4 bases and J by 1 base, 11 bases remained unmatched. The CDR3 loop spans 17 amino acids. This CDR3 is CASSPGEAGAAKNIQYF. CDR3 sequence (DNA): TGTGCCAGCAGCCCAGGAGAGGCGGGAGCGGCCAAAAACATTCAGTACTTC.

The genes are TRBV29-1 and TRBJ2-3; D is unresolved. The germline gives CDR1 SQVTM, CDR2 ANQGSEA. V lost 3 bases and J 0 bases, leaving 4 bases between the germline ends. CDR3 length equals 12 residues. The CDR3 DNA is TGCAGCGTTGACATCAGCACAGATACGCAGTATTTT. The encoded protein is CSVDISTDTQYF.

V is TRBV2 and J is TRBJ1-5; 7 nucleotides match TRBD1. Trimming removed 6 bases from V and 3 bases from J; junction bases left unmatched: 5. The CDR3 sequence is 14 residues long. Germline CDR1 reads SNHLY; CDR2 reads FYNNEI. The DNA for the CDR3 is TGTGCCAGCAGGGGGACAGATTCCAATCAGCCCCAGCATTTT. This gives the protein CASRGTDSNQPQHF. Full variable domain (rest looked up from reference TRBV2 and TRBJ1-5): EPEVTQTPSHQVTQMGQEVILRCVPISNHLYFYWYRQILGQKVEFLVSFYNNEISEKSEIFDDQFSVERPDGSNFTLKIRSTKLEDSAMYFCASRGTDSNQPQHFGDGTRLSIL.

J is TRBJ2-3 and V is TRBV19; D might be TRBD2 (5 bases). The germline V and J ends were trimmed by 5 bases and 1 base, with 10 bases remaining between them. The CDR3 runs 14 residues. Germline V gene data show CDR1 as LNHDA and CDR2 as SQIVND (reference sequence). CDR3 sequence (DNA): TGTGCCAGTAGTTCCCGAGGGCGCACAGATACGCAGTATTTT. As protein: CASSSRGRTDTQYF.

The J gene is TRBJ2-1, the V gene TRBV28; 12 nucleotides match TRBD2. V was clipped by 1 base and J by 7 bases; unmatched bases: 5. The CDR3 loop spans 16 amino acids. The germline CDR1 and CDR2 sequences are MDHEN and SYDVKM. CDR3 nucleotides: TGTGCCAGCAGTTTATCTAGCCTAGCGGGAGGGAATGAGCAGTTCTTC. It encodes CASSLSSLAGGNEQFF. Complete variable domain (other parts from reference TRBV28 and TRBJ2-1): DVKVTQSSRYLVKRTGEKVFLECVQDMDHENMFWYRQDPGLGLRLIYFSYDVKMKEKGDIPEGYSVSREKKERFSLILESASTNQTSMYLCASSLSSLAGGNEQFFGPGTRLTVL.

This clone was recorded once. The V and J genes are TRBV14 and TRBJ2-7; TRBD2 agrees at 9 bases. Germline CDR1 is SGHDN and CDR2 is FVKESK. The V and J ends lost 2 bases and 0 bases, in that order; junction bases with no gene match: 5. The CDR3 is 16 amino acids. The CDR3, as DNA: TGTGCCAGCAGCCAATTCCTAGCGGGATCCTCCTACGAGCAGTACTTC. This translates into CASSQFLAGSSYEQYF.

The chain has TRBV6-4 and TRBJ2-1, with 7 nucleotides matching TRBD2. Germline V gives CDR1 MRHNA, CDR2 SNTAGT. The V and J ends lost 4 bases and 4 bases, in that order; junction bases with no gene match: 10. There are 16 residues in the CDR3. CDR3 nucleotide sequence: TGTGCCAGCAGTGCATGGGGCGGGAGACCGTACAATGAGCAGTTCTTC. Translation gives CASSAWGGRPYNEQFF.

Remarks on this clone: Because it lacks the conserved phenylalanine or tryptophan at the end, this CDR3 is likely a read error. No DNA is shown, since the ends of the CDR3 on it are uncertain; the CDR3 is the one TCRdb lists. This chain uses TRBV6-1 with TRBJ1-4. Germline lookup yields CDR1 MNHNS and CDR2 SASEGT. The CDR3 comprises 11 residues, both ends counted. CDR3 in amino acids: CASSEELLAGQ.

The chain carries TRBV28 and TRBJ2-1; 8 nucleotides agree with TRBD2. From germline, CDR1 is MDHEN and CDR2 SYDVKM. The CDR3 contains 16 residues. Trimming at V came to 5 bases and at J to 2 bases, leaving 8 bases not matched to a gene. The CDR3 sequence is CASSTLAGPPYNEQFF. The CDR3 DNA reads TGTGCCAGCAGTACTTTAGCGGGACCCCCCTACAATGAGCAGTTCTTC.

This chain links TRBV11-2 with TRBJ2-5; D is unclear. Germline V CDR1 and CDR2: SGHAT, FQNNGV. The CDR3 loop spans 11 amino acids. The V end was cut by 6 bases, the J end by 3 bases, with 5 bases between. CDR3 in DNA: TGTGCCAGCAGTCTCGAAGAGACCCAGTACTTC. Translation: CASSLEETQYF.

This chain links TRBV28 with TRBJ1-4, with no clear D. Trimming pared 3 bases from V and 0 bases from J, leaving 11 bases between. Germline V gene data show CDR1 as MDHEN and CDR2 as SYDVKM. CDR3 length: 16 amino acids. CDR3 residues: CASSLSGIATNEKLFF. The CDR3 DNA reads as TGTGCCAGCAGTTTGTCCGGGATTGCAACTAATGAAAAACTGTTTTTT. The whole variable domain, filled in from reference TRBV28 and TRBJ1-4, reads DVKVTQSSRYLVKRTGEKVFLECVQDMDHENMFWYRQDPGLGLRLIYFSYDVKMKEKGDIPEGYSVSREKKERFSLILESASTNQTSMYLCASSLSGIATNEKLFFGSGTQLSVL.

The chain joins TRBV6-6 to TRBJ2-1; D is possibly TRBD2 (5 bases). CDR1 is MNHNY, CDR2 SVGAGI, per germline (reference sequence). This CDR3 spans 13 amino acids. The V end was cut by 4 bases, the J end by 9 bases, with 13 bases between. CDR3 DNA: TGTGCCAGCAGTTGGGGAGCAGCCGGTGAGCAGTTCTTC. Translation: CASSWGAAGEQFF.

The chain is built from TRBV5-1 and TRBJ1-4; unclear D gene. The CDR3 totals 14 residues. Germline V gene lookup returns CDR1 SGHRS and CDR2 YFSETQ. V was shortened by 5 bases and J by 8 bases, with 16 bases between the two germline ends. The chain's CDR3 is CASREVPQGEKLFF. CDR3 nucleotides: TGCGCCAGCAGGGAGGTACCACAAGGAGAAAAACTGTTTTTT.

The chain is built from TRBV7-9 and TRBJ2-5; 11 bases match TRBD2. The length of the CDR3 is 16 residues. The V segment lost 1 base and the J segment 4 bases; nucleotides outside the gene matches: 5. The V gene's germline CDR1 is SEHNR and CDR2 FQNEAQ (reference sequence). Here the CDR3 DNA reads TGTGCCAGCAGCTTAGTACTAGCGGGAGTTAGAGAGACCCAGTACTTC. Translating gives CASSLVLAGVRETQYF.

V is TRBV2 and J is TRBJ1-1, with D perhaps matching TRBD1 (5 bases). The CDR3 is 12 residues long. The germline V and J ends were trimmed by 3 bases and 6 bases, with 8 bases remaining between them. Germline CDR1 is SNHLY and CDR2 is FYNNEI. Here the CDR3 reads CASSDWGAEAFF. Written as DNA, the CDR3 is TGTGCCAGCAGTGATTGGGGGGCTGAAGCTTTCTTT.

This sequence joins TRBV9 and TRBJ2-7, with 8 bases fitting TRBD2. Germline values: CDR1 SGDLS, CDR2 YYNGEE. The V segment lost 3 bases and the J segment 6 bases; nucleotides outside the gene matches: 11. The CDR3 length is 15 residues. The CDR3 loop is CASSAGTSSVSEQYF. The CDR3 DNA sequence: TGTGCCAGCAGCGCGGGGACTAGTTCCGTCTCCGAGCAGTACTTC.

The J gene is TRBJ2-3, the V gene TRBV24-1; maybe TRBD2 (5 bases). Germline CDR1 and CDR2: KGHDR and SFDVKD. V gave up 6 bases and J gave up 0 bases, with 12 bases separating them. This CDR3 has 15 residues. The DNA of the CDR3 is TGTGCCACCAGTTTTTCAGGACTGAGCACAGATACGCAGTATTTT. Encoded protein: CATSFSGLSTDTQYF.

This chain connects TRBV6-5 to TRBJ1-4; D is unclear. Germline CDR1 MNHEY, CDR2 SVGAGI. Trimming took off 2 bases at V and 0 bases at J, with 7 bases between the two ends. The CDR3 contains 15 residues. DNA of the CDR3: TGTGCCAGCAGTTACGCGCTTGCAACTAATGAAAAACTGTTTTTT. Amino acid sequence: CASSYALATNEKLFF.

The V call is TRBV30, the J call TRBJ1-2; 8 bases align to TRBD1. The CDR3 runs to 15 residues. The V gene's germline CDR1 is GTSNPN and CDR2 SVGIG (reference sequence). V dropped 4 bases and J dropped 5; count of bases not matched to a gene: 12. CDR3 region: CAWNTDNRGIYGYTF. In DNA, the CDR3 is TGTGCCTGGAACACGGATAACAGGGGGATTTATGGCTACACCTTC.

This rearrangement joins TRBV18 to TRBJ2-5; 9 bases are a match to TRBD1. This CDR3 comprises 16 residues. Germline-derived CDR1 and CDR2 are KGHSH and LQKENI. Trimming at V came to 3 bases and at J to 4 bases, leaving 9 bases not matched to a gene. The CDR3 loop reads CASSPFKDRGRETQYF. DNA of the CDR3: TGTGCCAGCTCACCGTTCAAGGACAGGGGCAGAGAGACCCAGTACTTC.